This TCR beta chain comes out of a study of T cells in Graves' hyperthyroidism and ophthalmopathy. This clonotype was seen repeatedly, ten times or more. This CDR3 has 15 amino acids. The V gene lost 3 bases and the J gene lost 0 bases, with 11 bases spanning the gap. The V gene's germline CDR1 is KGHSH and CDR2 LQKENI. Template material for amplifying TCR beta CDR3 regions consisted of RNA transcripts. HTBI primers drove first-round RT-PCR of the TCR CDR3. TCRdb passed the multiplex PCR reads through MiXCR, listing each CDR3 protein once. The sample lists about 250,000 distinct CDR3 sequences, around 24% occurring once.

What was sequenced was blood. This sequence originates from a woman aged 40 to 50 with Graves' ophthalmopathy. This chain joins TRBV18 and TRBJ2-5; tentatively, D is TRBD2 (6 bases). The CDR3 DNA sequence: TGTGCCAGCTCACCGTACGGGAGCGACCAAGAGACCCAGTACTTC. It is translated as CASSPYGSDQETQYF.